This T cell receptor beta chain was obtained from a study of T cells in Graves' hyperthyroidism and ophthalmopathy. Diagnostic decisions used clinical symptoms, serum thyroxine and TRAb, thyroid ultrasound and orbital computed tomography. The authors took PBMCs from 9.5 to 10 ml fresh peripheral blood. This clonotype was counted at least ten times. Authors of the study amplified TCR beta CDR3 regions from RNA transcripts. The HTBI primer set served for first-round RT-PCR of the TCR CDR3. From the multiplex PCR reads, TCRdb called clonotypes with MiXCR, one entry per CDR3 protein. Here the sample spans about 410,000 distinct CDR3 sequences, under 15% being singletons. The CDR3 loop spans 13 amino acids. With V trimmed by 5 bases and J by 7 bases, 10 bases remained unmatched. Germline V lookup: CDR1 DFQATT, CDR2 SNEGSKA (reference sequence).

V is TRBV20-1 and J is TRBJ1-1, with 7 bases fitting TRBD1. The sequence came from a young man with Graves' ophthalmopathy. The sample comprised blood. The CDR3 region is CSAHNRGPREAFF. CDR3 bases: TGCAGTGCTCATAACAGGGGCCCGCGTGAAGCTTTCTTT.